A single count supports the clone carrying this T cell receptor (beta chain). Its antigen is not identified. V shed 5 bases, J shed 3 bases, and the junction held 15 bases outside the gene matches. Germline V CDR1 and CDR2: SNHLY, FYNNEI. CDR3 length: 17 amino acids. Naivety among CD8 cells was defined by CD45RO negativity and positive CCR7 selection, thereby excluding terminally differentiated effector memory CD45RA+ cells. This specimen comes from a study of shared clonotypes between healthy human individuals. Across the study: Participating donors consisted of two women and a few men aged 18 to 49.

As originally analysed: Filtering differed because ImmunoSEQ produced junction-only sequences that carried no quality scores. Method: immunoSEQ multiplex PCR; TCRdb's copy keeps in-frame clones and lacks some. Clone size and the V and J calls come from that table; the DNA yielded D and trimming. The sample includes about 1.9 million clones, 90% to 95% of them seen just once. Findings and limits, study-wide: Read depth was anticipated to influence clonotype sharing among donors. Clonotype sharing across a handful of donors was observed for around 5.1% of naive CD4 clonotypes.

J is TRBJ1-2 and V is TRBV2; 7 nucleotides line up with TRBD1. The sequenced sample was naive CD8+ T cells from PBMCs. The TCR sequence derives from a man aged 18 to 35 in good health. Some clones in this sample may be carry-over from other donors' samples. CDR3 in amino acids: CASSLPGQREFDYGYTF. CDR3 in DNA: TGTGCCAGCAGTCTACCGGGACAGAGGGAGTTCGACTATGGCTACACCTTC.